These 14 T cell receptor beta chains were sequenced from one sample in a study of cytomegalovirus exposure and HLA in healthy donors. A multiplex PCR was run with 60 Vbeta primers and 13 Jbeta primers. Sequencing used immunoSEQ multiplex PCR; TCRdb keeps in-frame clones, though not all of them. The sample lists around 150,000 clones; about four fifths were seen once. The specimen sequenced was PBMCs. These receptor sequences come from a man aged 45-60 years in good health and CMV-seropositive.

The chain combines TRBV15 with TRBJ2-1; 10 nucleotides align to TRBD2. Unmatched junction bases numbered 4, after V lost 1 base and J lost 4 bases. CDR3 size: 16 residues. Germline CDR1 reads LNHNV; CDR2 reads YYDKDF (reference sequence). DNA for the CDR3: TGTGCCACCAGCAGAGCTCTAGCGGGAGAATACAATGAGCAGTTCTTC. Translation: CATSRALAGEYNEQFF.

V gene TRBV28 combines with J gene TRBJ2-7; 8 bases are shared with TRBD1. V lost 5 bases to trimming and J lost 4 bases; unmatched junction nucleotides: 4. Germline V lookup: CDR1 MDHEN, CDR2 SYDVKM. The CDR3 loop spans 13 amino acids. The CDR3 spells CASSRQGRYEQYF. The DNA for the CDR3 is TGTGCCAGCAGTCGACAGGGGCGGTACGAGCAGTACTTC.

The chain uses TRBV28 and TRBJ2-3; no clear D gene. This CDR3 is built from 12 residues. V lost 5 bases and J lost 6, with 9 bases in between. Germline CDR1 and CDR2: MDHEN and SYDVKM. The CDR3 DNA reads TGTGCCAGCAGTGAGAGGTGGGATACGCAGTATTTT. Translated, it gives CASSERWDTQYF. Based on the CDR3 plus reference TRBV28 and TRBJ2-3, the full variable domain is DVKVTQSSRYLVKRTGEKVFLECVQDMDHENMFWYRQDPGLGLRLIYFSYDVKMKEKGDIPEGYSVSREKKERFSLILESASTNQTSMYLCASSERWDTQYFGPGTRLTVL.

V usage is TRBV7-9 and J usage is TRBJ1-3, with a possible D match to TRBD1 (6 bases). The germline CDR1 and CDR2 sequences are SEHNR and FQNEAQ (reference sequence). The CDR3 loop spans 13 amino acids. V gave up 5 bases and J gave up 4 bases, with 9 bases separating them. The CDR3 nucleotides read TGTGCCAGCAGCCCAGGGGCCGGAAACACCATATATTTT. This encodes CASSPGAGNTIYF.

V is TRBV6-1 and J is TRBJ2-7; the match to TRBD2 covers 9 bases. The V and J ends lost 4 bases and 1 base, in that order; junction bases with no gene match: 8. Germline assignment: CDR1 MNHNS and CDR2 SASEGT. CDR3 length: 16 amino acids. The CDR3 here is CASSAQLAGSSYEQYF. The CDR3 DNA follows: TGTGCCAGCAGTGCCCAACTAGCGGGTTCTTCCTACGAGCAGTACTTC.

The chain uses TRBV7-9 and TRBJ2-1, with 8 bases that match TRBD1. The CDR3 has 15 amino acids. V lost 3 bases to trimming and J lost 8 bases; unmatched junction nucleotides: 9. Germline CDR1 is SEHNR and CDR2 is FQNEAQ (reference sequence). DNA for the CDR3: TGTGCCAGCAGCTTCTCAGGGGGCTCGGTCGATGAGCAGTTCTTC. It encodes CASSFSGGSVDEQFF.

V and J are TRBV4-3 and TRBJ2-5, with 11 nucleotides matching TRBD1. This CDR3 comprises 14 residues. CDR1 and CDR2 (germline): LGHNA, YSLEER. J gave up 3 bases and V 3 bases, and 0 bases lay outside the gene matches. The CDR3 coding sequence is TGCGCCAGCAGCCAGGGACAGGGGGAAGAGACCCAGTACTTC. This sequence encodes CASSQGQGEETQYF.

This clone was observed a handful of times. The chain has TRBV7-8 and TRBJ2-3; TRBD1 matches 9 bases. Germline V lookup: CDR1 SGHVS, CDR2 FQNEAQ. The V gene end was trimmed by 6 bases and the J gene end by 4 bases; junction bases not matched to a gene: 8. The length of the CDR3 is 15 residues. DNA of the CDR3: TGTGCCAGCAGGCGACGGGACAGGGCTTCAGATACGCAGTATTTT. Amino acid sequence: CASRRRDRASDTQYF.

Only a few counts were recorded for this clone. The V call is TRBV30, the J call TRBJ1-1; TRBD1 agrees at 9 bases. Germline CDR1 is GTSNPN and CDR2 is SVGIG (reference sequence). The V gene end was trimmed by 3 bases and the J gene end by 4 bases; junction bases not matched to a gene: 3. The CDR3 sequence is 13 residues long. CDR3 nucleotides: TGTGCCTGGAGCAAACAGGGGGCCACTGAAGCTTTCTTT. This codes for CAWSKQGATEAFF.

The rearrangement links TRBV6-1 to TRBJ2-7, with a tentative D call TRBD2 (6 bases). The CDR3 consists of 13 residues. In germline, CDR1 is MNHNS, CDR2 SASEGT. V lost 5 bases, J lost 3 bases, and 11 bases lay in between. The CDR3 DNA reads as TGTGCCAGCAGTTCCCTAGCGATCTACGAGCAGTACTTC. It is translated as CASSSLAIYEQYF.

This chain joins TRBV19 and TRBJ1-4, with D perhaps TRBD1 (6 bases). The CDR3 is 14 residues long. Germline V lookup: CDR1 LNHDA, CDR2 SQIVND (reference sequence). Trimming removed 6 bases at V and 8 bases at J, with 16 bases between. CDR3 in DNA: TGTGCCAGTAGCCCTCGACAGGAGTCGGAAAAACTGTTTTTT. Amino acids: CASSPRQESEKLFF. The full variable domain, rest sourced from reference TRBV19 and TRBJ1-4, is DGGITQSPKYLFRKEGQNVTLSCEQNLNHDAMYWYRQDPGQGLRLIYYSQIVNDFQKGDIAEGYSVSREKKESFPLTVTSAQKNPTAFYLCASSPRQESEKLFFGSGTQLSVL.

This chain joins TRBV5-6 and TRBJ2-2; D unresolved. V lost 2 bases and J lost 8, with 4 bases in between. Germline CDR1 and CDR2: SGHDT and YYEEEE. The CDR3 length is 11 residues. The CDR3 sequence: CASSFGGELFF. The DNA for the CDR3 is TGTGCCAGCAGCTTCGGTGGGGAGCTGTTTTTT.

The chain employs TRBV27 and TRBJ1-5; TRBD1 aligns across 9 bases. Losses at the gene ends were 5 bases for V and 7 bases for J; bases not matched to a gene: 9. The germline CDR1 and CDR2 sequences are MNHEY and SMNVEV (reference sequence). The length of the CDR3 is 15 residues. The CDR3 DNA is TGTGCCAGCAGTCCGGGGACAGGGAAAGGGCAGCCCCAGCATTTT. As protein: CASSPGTGKGQPQHF.

This chain uses TRBV10-3 with TRBJ2-7; 8 bases align to TRBD1. The CDR3 has 15 residues. V was pared by 4 bases and J by 1 base, with 6 bases of the junction left unmatched. Germline assignment: CDR1 ENHRY and CDR2 SYGVKD. This chain's CDR3 is CAISGGQERSYEQYF. The CDR3 bases are TGTGCCATCAGTGGGGGACAGGAGCGGTCCTACGAGCAGTACTTC.